The 18 T cell receptor beta chains reported below all come from one sample, sequenced in a study of identical twins (dated by TCRdb to 2016 to 2017). The library was produced with 5' RACE. The instrument was an Illumina HiSeq 2000. Through fastp at Q25 and MiXCR, TCRdb rebuilt clones from the public reads, retaining in-frame beta chains. Rows with one shared CDR3 protein collapse into an entry with the most common genes and DNA. Here the sample has hundreds of thousands of distinct CDR3 sequences; 24% occur a single time. The ten top clones hold 2.9% of the sample. These sequences were also reported in another study, on T cells expressing NK-cell markers.

The sequenced material came from CD4+ T cells sorted from blood. The receptors derive from a woman aged 18 to 35 in good health.

V gene TRBV20-1 combines with J gene TRBJ1-1; 10 bases fit TRBD1. Trimming at V came to 3 bases and at J to 4 bases, leaving 5 bases not matched to a gene. Germline values: CDR1 DFQATT, CDR2 SNEGSKA (reference sequence). The CDR3 loop spans 14 amino acids. The CDR3 region has the DNA TGCAGTGCTAGCGACAGGGGGCTTAGCACTGAAGCTTTCTTT. Encoded protein: CSASDRGLSTEAFF.

The gene calls are TRBV5-1 and TRBJ2-3; D might be TRBD1 or TRBD2, each matching 6 bases. The CDR3 is made up of 13 amino acids. V was pared by 4 bases and J by 7 bases, with 13 bases between. Germline V gene lookup returns CDR1 SGHRS and CDR2 YFSETQ. CDR3 in amino acids: CASSGGPQNTQYF. The CDR3 bases are TGCGCCAGCAGCGGGGGGCCTCAGAATACGCAGTATTTT.

This clonotype has a handful of counts. The chain links TRBV13 to TRBJ1-2; D remains ambiguous. The length of the CDR3 is 11 residues. V lost 5 bases to trimming and J lost 7 bases, with 8 bases between them. CDR1 and CDR2 (germline): PRHDT, FYEKMQ (reference sequence). The CDR3 reads CASSRWGGYTF. CDR3 in DNA: TGTGCCAGCAGCCGCTGGGGTGGCTACACCTTC.

There are a few counts of this clonotype. V usage is TRBV7-9 and J usage is TRBJ1-2, with D hard to call. Germline loops: CDR1 SEHNR, CDR2 FQNEAQ (reference sequence). The CDR3 extends over 15 amino acids. The V gene lost 5 bases and the J gene lost 8 bases, with 21 bases spanning the gap. The chain's CDR3 is CASSLGVGGLEGYTF. CDR3 sequence (DNA): TGTGCCAGCAGCCTCGGCGTGGGAGGTTTGGAGGGCTACACCTTC.

J is TRBJ2-5 and V is TRBV5-1; D may be TRBD1 or TRBD2 (5 bases each). V was shortened by 4 bases and J by 9 bases, with 28 bases between the two germline ends. The CDR3 consists of 17 residues. Looked up from germline, CDR1 is SGHRS and CDR2 is YFSETQ. Here the CDR3 DNA reads TGCGCCAGCAGCGTCGGGACCGCCATTGTAGGTGCCGCGGCCCAGTACTTC. This translates into CASSVGTAIVGAAAQYF.

This chain connects TRBV7-2 to TRBJ2-1; 8 nucleotides line up with TRBD2. This CDR3 comprises 15 residues. Germline CDR1 reads SGHTA; CDR2 reads FQGNSA. V lost 1 base and J lost 4; bases outside the gene matches: 3. The CDR3 bases are TGTGCCAGCAGCTTAGGACTAGCGCATTACAATGAGCAGTTCTTC. As protein: CASSLGLAHYNEQFF.

The chain is built from TRBV4-2 and TRBJ2-7; 7 bases map to TRBD1. With 3 bases clipped from V and 5 bases from J, the junction kept 13 bases outside the gene matches. The CDR3 consists of 16 residues. Germline CDR1 and CDR2: LGHNA and YNFKEQ. The CDR3 nucleotides are TGTGCCAGCAGCCACTTGACAGGGTTTAGGATGAACGAGCAGTACTTC. Translation: CASSHLTGFRMNEQYF.

The rearrangement joins TRBV10-3 to TRBJ2-3; the D gene is possibly TRBD1 (5 bases). Germline loops: CDR1 ENHRY, CDR2 SYGVKD. This CDR3 region has 15 residues. V lost 6 bases to trimming and J lost 0 bases, with 13 bases between them. The CDR3 bases are TGTGCCATCAGGGGCTTGGGGCGTAGCACAGATACGCAGTATTTT. It codes for CAIRGLGRSTDTQYF.

This chain joins TRBV9 and TRBJ1-1; 8 nucleotides agree with TRBD1. V dropped 2 bases and J dropped 2; count of bases not matched to a gene: 8. The germline CDR1 and CDR2 sequences are SGDLS and YYNGEE. This CDR3 region has 16 residues. The CDR3 region is CASSVQGARDNTEAFF. The CDR3 nucleotides are TGTGCCAGCAGCGTGCAGGGGGCAAGGGATAACACTGAAGCTTTCTTT.

This clonotype turned up a few times. The chain couples TRBV20-1 to TRBJ2-5; D may match TRBD1 or TRBD2 (6 bases each). Per germline, CDR1 DFQATT and CDR2 SNEGSKA (reference sequence). CDR3 size: 13 residues. The V and J ends lost 7 bases and 1 base respectively, with 13 bases between them. The CDR3 sequence: CSGVRDIQETQYF. The DNA for the CDR3 is TGCAGTGGAGTGCGGGACATCCAAGAGACCCAGTACTTC.

The J gene is TRBJ2-4, the V gene TRBV7-9; 10 nucleotides agree with TRBD1. With V trimmed by 5 bases and J by 5 bases, 0 bases remained unmatched. Germline-derived CDR1 and CDR2 are SEHNR and FQNEAQ (reference sequence). The CDR3 runs 13 residues. DNA of the CDR3: TGTGCCAGCAGCGGACAGGGGGAAAACATTCAGTACTTC. Translated: CASSGQGENIQYF.

This clonotype has more than one count but fewer than ten. The chain links TRBV29-1 to TRBJ2-3; D possibly corresponds to TRBD1 (6 bases). Germline V CDR1 and CDR2: SQVTM, ANQGSEA. The CDR3 loop spans 11 amino acids. V was cut by 6 bases and J by 9 bases, with 13 bases left in between. CDR3 DNA: TGCAGCGTAGCCGCAGGGGAAACGCAGTATTTT. Protein product: CSVAAGETQYF.

The sample holds a few counts of this clonotype. The chain has TRBV20-1 and TRBJ2-5; D gene ambiguous. CDR3 length: 12 amino acids. Trimming shortened V by 3 bases and J by 4 bases, and 9 bases separated the two germline ends. In germline, CDR1 is DFQATT, CDR2 SNEGSKA (reference sequence). CDR3 nucleotide sequence: TGCAGTGCTAGGGGGTATCGAGAGACCCAGTACTTC. Translation: CSARGYRETQYF.

There are a few counts of this clonotype. The chain joins TRBV2 to TRBJ2-5; TRBD2 matches 11 bases. This CDR3 is built from 15 residues. The germline V gene encodes CDR1 SNHLY and CDR2 FYNNEI. V lost 6 bases, J lost 5 bases, and 8 bases stayed unmatched. CDR3 residues: CASRGTTSGIETQYF. In DNA, the CDR3 is TGTGCCAGCAGGGGGACGACTAGCGGGATCGAGACCCAGTACTTC.

The chain uses TRBV7-9 and TRBJ2-5; TRBD2 is a possible D gene (6 bases). With 1 base removed from V and 1 base from J, the gap between germline ends came to 10 bases. CDR3 size: 15 residues. Germline V CDR1 and CDR2: SEHNR, FQNEAQ (reference sequence). CDR3 residues: CASSLVGLIQETQYF. The CDR3 nucleotides are TGTGCCAGCAGCTTAGTGGGACTCATCCAAGAGACCCAGTACTTC.

The chain carries TRBV5-1 and TRBJ2-2, with a possible D match to TRBD1 (5 bases). Germline assignment: CDR1 SGHRS and CDR2 YFSETQ. The CDR3 covers 15 residues. Trimming removed 0 bases from V and 7 bases from J, with 13 bases in between. DNA for the CDR3: TGCGCCAGCAGCTTGGCCCAATGGGGCGACGGGGAGCTGTTTTTT. This codes for CASSLAQWGDGELFF.

At least ten counts were recorded for this clonotype. The V and J genes are TRBV11-3 and TRBJ1-1, with TRBD1 identical over 7 bases. CDR3 length equals 15 residues. V dropped 1 base and J dropped 1; count of bases not matched to a gene: 3. CDR1 is SGHNT, CDR2 YENEEA, per germline. The chain's CDR3 is CASSLGQGENTEAFF. The CDR3 nucleotides are TGTGCCAGCAGCTTAGGACAGGGCGAGAACACTGAAGCTTTCTTT.

This clonotype was found a few times. In this CDR3 the conserved last residue, phenylalanine or tryptophan, is missing, so a read error is likely. V is TRBV7-6 and J is TRBJ2-3; D might be TRBD1 or TRBD2, each matching 5 bases. Germline V gives CDR1 SGHVS, CDR2 FNYEAQ. CDR3 length equals 13 residues. V was trimmed by 5 bases and J by 2 bases, leaving 8 bases between them. The chain's CDR3 is CASSRGTTDTQYS. DNA for the CDR3: TGTGCCAGCAGCCGGGGCACCACAGATACGCAGTATTCT.